The rows below give T cell receptor beta chains drawn from one sample of a study of blood T cell repertoires in COVID-19. TCRdb's table, derived via immunoSEQ multiplex PCR, lists solely in-frame clones and lacks some. The repertoire holds about 150,000 clones, with about 85% as singletons. The specimen was peripheral blood. Source of these receptors: a man between 60 and 75 years old with COVID-19, enrolled during active disease. Each CDR3 is given with its conserved first and last residue. Each record gives: J gene, V gene, CDR3 protein.

TRBJ1-6 TRBV19 CASSPLPTPSSPLHF
TRBJ2-5 TRBV4-1 CASSQGELAETQYF
TRBJ1-2 TRBV9 CASSVDRGLERTF
TRBJ1-5 TRBV19 CASSIGTTSNQPQHF
TRBJ1-1 TRBV11-3 CASSASRGPNTEAFF
TRBJ2-7 TRBV7-9 CASSFWGDGSYEQYF
TRBJ1-6 TRBV30 CAWSRQGSSPLHF
TRBJ1-1 TRBV20-1 CRPGTAEAFF
TRBJ2-5 TRBV7-3 CASRTGGETQYF
TRBJ2-7 TRBV24-1 CATSAGGKYEQYF
TRBJ1-6 TRBV29-1 CSVVDRGRSLHF
TRBJ2-1 TRBV18 CASSPIREGEQFF
TRBJ1-2 TRBV3-1/TRBV3-2 CASSQQQGAYGYTF
TRBJ1-5 TRBV6-5 CASRPGQTSNQPQHF
TRBJ2-1 TRBV3-1/TRBV3-2 CASSPWTGEVLGEQFF
TRBJ1-5 TRBV11-2 CASSLDRQPNQPQHF
TRBJ1-5 TRBV27 CASSLLGQGPRVNQPQHF
TRBJ2-2 TRBV5-4 CASSPPGLAGVGGELFF
TRBJ1-2 TRBV6-5 CAIRQGNYGYTF
TRBJ1-1 TRBV6-2/TRBV6-3 CASSFRGLKNTEAFF
TRBJ1-2 TRBV24-1 CATSDNSGQGVGYTF
TRBJ1-2 TRBV2 CARTPPLGDRGKTNYGYTF